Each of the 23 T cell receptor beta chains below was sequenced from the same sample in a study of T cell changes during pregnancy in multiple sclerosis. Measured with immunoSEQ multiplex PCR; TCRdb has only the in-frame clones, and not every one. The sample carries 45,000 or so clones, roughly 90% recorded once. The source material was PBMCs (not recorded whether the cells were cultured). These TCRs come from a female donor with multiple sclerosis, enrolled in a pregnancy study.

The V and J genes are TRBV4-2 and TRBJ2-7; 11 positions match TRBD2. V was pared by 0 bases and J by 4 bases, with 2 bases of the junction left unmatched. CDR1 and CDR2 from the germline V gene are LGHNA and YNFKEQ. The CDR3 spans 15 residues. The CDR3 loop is CASSQDLAGGYEQYF. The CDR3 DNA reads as TGTGCCAGCAGCCAAGATCTAGCGGGAGGTTACGAGCAGTACTTC.

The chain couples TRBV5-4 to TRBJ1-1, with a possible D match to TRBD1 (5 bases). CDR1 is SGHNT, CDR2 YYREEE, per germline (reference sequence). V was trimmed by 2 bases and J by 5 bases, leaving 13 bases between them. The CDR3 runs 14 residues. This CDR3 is CASSLWQGYTEAFF. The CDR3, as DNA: TGTGCCAGCAGCTTATGGCAGGGTTATACTGAAGCTTTCTTT.

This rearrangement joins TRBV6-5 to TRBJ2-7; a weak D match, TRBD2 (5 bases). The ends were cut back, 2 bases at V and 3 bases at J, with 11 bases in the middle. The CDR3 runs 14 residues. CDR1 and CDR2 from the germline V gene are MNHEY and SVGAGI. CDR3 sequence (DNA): TGTGCCAGCAGTTACCAGCGACGGGGCTACGAGCAGTACTTC. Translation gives CASSYQRRGYEQYF.

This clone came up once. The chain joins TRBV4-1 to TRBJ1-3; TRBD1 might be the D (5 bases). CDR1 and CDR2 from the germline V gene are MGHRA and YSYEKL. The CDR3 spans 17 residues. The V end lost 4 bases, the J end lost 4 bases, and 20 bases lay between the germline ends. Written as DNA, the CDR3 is TGCGCCAGCAGCCGCCCAGGTCGGGACCAGCGAGGAAACACCATATATTTT. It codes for CASSRPGRDQRGNTIYF.

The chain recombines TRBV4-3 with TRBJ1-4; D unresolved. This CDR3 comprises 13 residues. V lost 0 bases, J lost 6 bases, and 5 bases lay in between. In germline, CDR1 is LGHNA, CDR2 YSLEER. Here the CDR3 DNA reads TGCGCCAGCAGCCAAGAAAGTGATGAAAAACTGTTTTTT. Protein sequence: CASSQESDEKLFF.

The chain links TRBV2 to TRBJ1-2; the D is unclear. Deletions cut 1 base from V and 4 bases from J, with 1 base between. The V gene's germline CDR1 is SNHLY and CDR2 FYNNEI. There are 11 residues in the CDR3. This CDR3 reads CASSEVYGYTF. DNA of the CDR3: TGTGCCAGCAGTGAAGTCTATGGCTACACCTTC. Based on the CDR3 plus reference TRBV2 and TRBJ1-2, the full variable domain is EPEVTQTPSHQVTQMGQEVILRCVPISNHLYFYWYRQILGQKVEFLVSFYNNEISEKSEIFDDQFSVERPDGSNFTLKIRSTKLEDSAMYFCASSEVYGYTFGSGTRLTVV.

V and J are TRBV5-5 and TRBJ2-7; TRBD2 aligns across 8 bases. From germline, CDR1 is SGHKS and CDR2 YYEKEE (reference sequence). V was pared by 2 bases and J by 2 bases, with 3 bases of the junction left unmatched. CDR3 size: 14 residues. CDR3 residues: CASSFLAGTYEQYF. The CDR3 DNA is TGTGCCAGCAGCTTTTTAGCGGGAACCTACGAGCAGTACTTC.

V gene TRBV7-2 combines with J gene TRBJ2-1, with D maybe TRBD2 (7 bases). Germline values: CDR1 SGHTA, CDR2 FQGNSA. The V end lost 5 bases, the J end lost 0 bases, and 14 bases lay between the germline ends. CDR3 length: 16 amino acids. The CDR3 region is CASSPRGGFSYNEQFF. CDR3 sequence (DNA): TGTGCCAGCAGCCCTAGGGGGGGATTCTCCTACAATGAGCAGTTCTTC.

The CDR3 is CASSSGQQETQYF. The CDR3 DNA is TGTGCCAGCAGCTCTGGACAGCAAGAGACCCAGTACTTC. The chain combines TRBV7-3 with TRBJ2-5; TRBD1 might be the D (6 bases). The CDR3 sequence is 13 residues long. Trimming took 4 bases from V and 2 from J, leaving 8 bases between them. Germline V gene lookup returns CDR1 SGHTA and CDR2 FQGTGA.

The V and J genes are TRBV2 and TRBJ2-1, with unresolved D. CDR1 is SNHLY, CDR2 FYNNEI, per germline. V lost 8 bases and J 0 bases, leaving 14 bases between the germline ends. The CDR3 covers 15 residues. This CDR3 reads CASQLPGISYNEQFF. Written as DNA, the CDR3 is TGTGCCAGCCAGCTACCAGGAATCTCCTACAATGAGCAGTTCTTC. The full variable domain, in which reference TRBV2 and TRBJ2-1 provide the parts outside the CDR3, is EPEVTQTPSHQVTQMGQEVILRCVPISNHLYFYWYRQILGQKVEFLVSFYNNEISEKSEIFDDQFSVERPDGSNFTLKIRSTKLEDSAMYFCASQLPGISYNEQFFGPGTRLTVL.

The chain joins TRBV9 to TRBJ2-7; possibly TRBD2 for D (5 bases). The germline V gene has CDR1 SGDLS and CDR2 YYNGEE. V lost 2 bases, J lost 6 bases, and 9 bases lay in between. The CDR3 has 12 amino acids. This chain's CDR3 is CASSVGSSEQYF. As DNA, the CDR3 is TGTGCCAGCAGCGTTGGGAGCTCCGAGCAGTACTTC.

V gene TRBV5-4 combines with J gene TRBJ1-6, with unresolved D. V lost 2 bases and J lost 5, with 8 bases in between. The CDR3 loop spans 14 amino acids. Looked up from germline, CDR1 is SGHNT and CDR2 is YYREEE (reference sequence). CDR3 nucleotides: TGTGCCAGCAGCTTTGACTCGAATAATTCACCCCTCCACTTT. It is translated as CASSFDSNNSPLHF.

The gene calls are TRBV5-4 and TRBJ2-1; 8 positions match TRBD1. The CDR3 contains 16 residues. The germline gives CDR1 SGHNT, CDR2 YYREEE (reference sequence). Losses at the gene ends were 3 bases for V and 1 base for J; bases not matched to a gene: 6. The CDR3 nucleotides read TGTGCCAGCAGCTCGGGACAGGCCGTTTCCTACAATGAGCAGTTCTTC. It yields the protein CASSSGQAVSYNEQFF.

CDR3 in amino acids: CATNVGLAGGDTQYF. CDR3 DNA: TGTGCCACCAACGTTGGACTAGCGGGAGGTGATACGCAGTATTTT. This chain connects TRBV5-4 to TRBJ2-3; 14 bases fit TRBD2. The CDR3 runs 15 residues. CDR1 and CDR2 from the germline V gene are SGHNT and YYREEE (reference sequence). Unmatched junction bases numbered 9, after V lost 9 bases and J lost 6 bases.

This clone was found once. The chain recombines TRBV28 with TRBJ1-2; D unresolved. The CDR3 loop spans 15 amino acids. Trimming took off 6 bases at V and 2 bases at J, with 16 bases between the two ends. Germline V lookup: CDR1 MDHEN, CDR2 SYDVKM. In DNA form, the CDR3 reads TGTGCCAGCAGCAAAGCGGAGGGCGGGAACTATGGCTACACCTTC. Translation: CASSKAEGGNYGYTF.

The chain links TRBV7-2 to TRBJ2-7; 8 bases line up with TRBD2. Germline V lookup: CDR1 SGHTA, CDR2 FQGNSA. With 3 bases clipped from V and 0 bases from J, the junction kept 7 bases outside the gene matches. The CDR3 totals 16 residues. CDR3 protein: CASSFIGGRSSYEQYF. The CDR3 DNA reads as TGTGCCAGCAGCTTCATAGGCGGGAGGAGCTCCTACGAGCAGTACTTC. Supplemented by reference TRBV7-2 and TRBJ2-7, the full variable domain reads GAGVSQSPSNKVTEKGKDVELRCDPISGHTALYWYRQSLGQGLEFLIYFQGNSAPDKSGLPSDRFSAERTGGSVSTLTIQRTQQEDSAVYLCASSFIGGRSSYEQYFGPGTRLTVT.

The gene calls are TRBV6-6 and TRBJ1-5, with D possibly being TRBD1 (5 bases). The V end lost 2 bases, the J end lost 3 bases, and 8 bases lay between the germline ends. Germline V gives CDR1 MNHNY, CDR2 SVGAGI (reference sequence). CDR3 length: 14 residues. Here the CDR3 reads CASSYRGNNQPQHF. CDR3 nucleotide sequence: TGTGCCAGCAGTTACAGGGGCAACAATCAGCCCCAGCATTTT.

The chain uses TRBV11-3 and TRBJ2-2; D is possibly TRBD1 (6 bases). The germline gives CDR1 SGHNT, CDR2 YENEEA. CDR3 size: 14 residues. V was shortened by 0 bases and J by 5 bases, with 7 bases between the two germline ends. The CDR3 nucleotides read TGTGCCAGCAGCTTAGATCAGGGGACCGGGGAGCTGTTTTTT. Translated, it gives CASSLDQGTGELFF.

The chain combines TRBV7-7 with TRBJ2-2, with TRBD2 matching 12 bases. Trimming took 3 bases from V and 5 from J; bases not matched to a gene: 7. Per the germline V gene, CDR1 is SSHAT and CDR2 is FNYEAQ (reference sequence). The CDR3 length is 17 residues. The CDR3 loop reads CASSLRLAGVRTGELFF. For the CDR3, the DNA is TGTGCCAGCAGCTTGCGACTAGCGGGAGTCCGGACCGGGGAGCTGTTTTTT.

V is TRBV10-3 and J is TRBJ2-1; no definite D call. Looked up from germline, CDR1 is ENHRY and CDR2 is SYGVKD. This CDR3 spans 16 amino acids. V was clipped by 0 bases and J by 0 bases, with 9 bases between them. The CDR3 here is CAISESSRNSYNEQFF. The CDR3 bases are TGTGCCATCAGTGAGTCCTCTAGAAACTCCTACAATGAGCAGTTCTTC.

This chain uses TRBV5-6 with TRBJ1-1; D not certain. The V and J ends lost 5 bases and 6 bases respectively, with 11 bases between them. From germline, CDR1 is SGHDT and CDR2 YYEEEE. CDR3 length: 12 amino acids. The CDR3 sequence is CASSHLSAEAFF. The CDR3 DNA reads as TGTGCCAGCAGTCATCTTTCCGCTGAAGCTTTCTTT.

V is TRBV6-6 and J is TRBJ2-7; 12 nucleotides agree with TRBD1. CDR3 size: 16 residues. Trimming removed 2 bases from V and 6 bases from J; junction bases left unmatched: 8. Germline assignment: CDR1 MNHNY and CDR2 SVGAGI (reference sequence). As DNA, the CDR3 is TGTGCCAGCAGTTACGTAACCGGGACAGGGGGCTCCGAGCAGTACTTC. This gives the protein CASSYVTGTGGSEQYF.

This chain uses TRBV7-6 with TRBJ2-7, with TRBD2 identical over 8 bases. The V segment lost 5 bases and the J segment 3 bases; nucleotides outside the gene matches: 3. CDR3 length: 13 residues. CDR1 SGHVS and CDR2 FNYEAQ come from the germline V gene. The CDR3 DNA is TGTGCCAGCAGCCCGGGACTAGGCTACGAGCAGTACTTC. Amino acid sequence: CASSPGLGYEQYF.